A selection of T cell receptor beta chains follows, all from one sample in a study of siplizumab effects on memory and regulatory T cells. Libraries were prepared by immunoSEQ multiplex PCR; TCRdb keeps only in-frame clonotypes and omits some of them. The table has about 97,000 clones, approximately 90% seen once. Sequenced material: CD4+ T cells sorted from blood. These receptors were taken from a human donor in good health. Both conserved end residues are part of each CDR3. D genes are given only for firm matches. Only some rows state a clone size, as once, few, many or a class for expanded clones.

j_gene | d_gene | abundance | v_gene | CDR3nt | CDR3aa
TRBJ2-1 | TRBD1 | . | TRBV5-4 | TGTGCCAGCAGCTGGGGACAGGGCGGGTACAATGAGCAGTTCTTC | CASSWGQGGYNEQFF
TRBJ2-3 | TRBD2 | . | TRBV14 | TGTGCCAGCAGGCTAGCGGGAGACGCTTATACGCAGTATTTT | CASRLAGDAYTQYF
TRBJ2-3 | TRBD2 | . | TRBV7-8 | TGTGCCAGCAGCGGGGTCCCGGGACTAGCGGGAGGGGAGGGAACAGATACGCAGTATTTT | CASSGVPGLAGGEGTDTQYF
TRBJ1-1 | . | . | TRBV18 | TGTGCCAGCTCACCCCTACAAACGCAGGGGACCACTGAAGCTTTCTTT | CASSPLQTQGTTEAFF
TRBJ1-1 | . | . | TRBV4-1 | TGCGCCAGCAGCCAAGATGACAGAGGTCGAACTGAAGCTTTCTTT | CASSQDDRGRTEAFF
TRBJ1-3 | TRBD1 | few | TRBV18 | TGTGCCAGCTCAGGACAGGCTGGAAACACCATATATTTT | CASSGQAGNTIYF
TRBJ2-5 | . | . | TRBV21-1 | TGTGCCAGCAGCAAAGCGCCCCGCAGGGGGCTGGGGGAGACCCAGTACTTC | CASSKAPRRGLGETQYF
TRBJ2-7 | . | . | TRBV7-9 | TGTGCCAGCAGCTTAGGGATGGACGGTACCTACGAGCAGTACTTC | CASSLGMDGTYEQYF
TRBJ2-7 | . | . | TRBV15 | TGTGCCACCAGCAGAGGGGCTAGCTTTCGGGAGCAGTACTTC | CATSRGASFREQYF
TRBJ2-4 | . | . | TRBV29-1 | TGCAGCGTGAGGTGGGGGGCCAAAAACATTCAGTACTTC | CSVRWGAKNIQYF
TRBJ1-2 | . | few | TRBV9 | TGTGCCAGCAGCGTAGACGGGCCCTATGGCTACACCTTC | CASSVDGPYGYTF